Each of the 4 T cell receptor beta chains below was sequenced from the same sample in a study of T-cell reconstitution after alpha-beta-depleted transplantation in children. Preparation of the TCRbeta library involved a method that used unique molecular identifiers. TCRdb called the PCR reads again in MiXCR, with one record for every CDR3 protein. The table lists roughly 110,000 distinct CDR3 sequences, approximately 10% of them singletons. The material was PBMCs, obtained before TCRalphabeta/CD19-depleted stem cell transplant. These receptor sequences come from a boy aged 2 to 9 with acute lymphoblastic leukemia, due to receive a stem cell transplant.

This clonotype was found a few times. The chain has TRBV29-1 and TRBJ2-7, with D perhaps matching TRBD1 (5 bases). This CDR3 comprises 12 residues. The V gene lost 7 bases and the J gene lost 5 bases, with 15 bases spanning the gap. CDR1 is SQVTM, CDR2 ANQGSEA, per germline. Here the CDR3 DNA reads TGCAGCGCCGTCCAAGGGGCCCACGAGCAGTACTTC. It codes for CSAVQGAHEQYF.

This clonotype was seen a few times. The rearrangement uses TRBV10-2 and TRBJ2-7, with TRBD2 identical over 10 bases. This CDR3 region has 14 residues. The junction had 3 bases not matched to a gene; V was cut back by 7 bases and J by 0 bases. Germline CDR1 and CDR2: WSHSY and SAAADI. The CDR3 is CASKVAGGSYEQYF. The CDR3 DNA sequence: TGCGCCAGCAAGGTAGCGGGAGGCTCCTACGAGCAGTACTTC.

The V call is TRBV27, the J call TRBJ2-7; 8 bases agree with TRBD1. V was pared by 6 bases and J by 4 bases, with 8 bases of the junction left unmatched. CDR3 length: 14 residues. The germline V gene encodes CDR1 MNHEY and CDR2 SMNVEV (reference sequence). CDR3 in amino acids: CASSRRGDRYEQYF. In DNA, the CDR3 is TGTGCCAGCAGCCGCCGCGGGGACAGGTACGAGCAGTACTTC.

In its sample, this clonotype was seen a few times. The rearrangement uses TRBV5-1 and TRBJ1-1, with D uncertain. The CDR3 contains 12 residues. Germline assignment: CDR1 SGHRS and CDR2 YFSETQ. V was clipped by 0 bases and J by 8 bases, with 8 bases between them. The CDR3 DNA reads TGCGCCAGCAGCTTGGACGGATACGAAGCTTTCTTT. Protein product: CASSLDGYEAFF.